This is a list of T cell receptor beta chains from one sample in a study of identical twins. TCRdb reprocessed the 5' RACE reads with MiXCR, giving one entry per CDR3 protein. In the table there are 750,000 to 950,000 distinct CDR3 sequences, approximately 13% of which are singletons. Separately, the same data were catalogued under a study of yellow fever vaccine responses in identical twins.

The sample consisted of PBMCs. The source is a woman aged 18-29 years in good health. Each CDR3 is given with its conserved first and last residue. The order of the fields is J gene, D gene, clone size, V gene, CDR3 protein, CDR3 DNA. The D gene is left open where the match is weak. Not all rows give a size; the values are once, few, many and, for expanded clones, a class.

TRBJ2-4,.,.,TRBV7-7,CASGAGVAKNIQYF,TGTGCCAGCGGGGCAGGGGTCGCCAAAAACATTCAGTACTTC
TRBJ2-2,.,.,TRBV9,CASSGWVPGELFF,TGTGCCAGCAGCGGCTGGGTCCCCGGGGAGCTGTTTTTT
TRBJ1-1,.,.,TRBV20-1,CSALTATLVNTEAFF,TGCAGTGCATTGACAGCCACTTTAGTGAACACTGAAGCTTTCTTT
TRBJ2-1,.,.,TRBV1,CTSSHMPGLAHNEQFF,TGCACCAGCAGCCATATGCCGGGACTAGCCCACAATGAGCAGTTCTTC
TRBJ2-1,TRBD2,once,TRBV7-7,CASSSLAVNEQFF,TGTGCCAGCAGCTCCCTAGCGGTGAATGAGCAGTTCTTC
TRBJ2-3,TRBD2,.,TRBV6-5,CASSYRGTSGEPTDTQYF,TGTGCCAGCAGTTACCGCGGGACTAGCGGGGAACCCACAGATACGCAGTATTTT
TRBJ1-4,.,few,TRBV6-1,CASRGQPGEKLFF,TGTGCCAGCAGGGGACAACCGGGTGAAAAACTGTTTTTT
TRBJ2-1,.,few,TRBV5-1,CASSLGQRSSYNEQFF,TGCGCCAGCAGCTTAGGACAGCGAAGCTCCTACAATGAGCAGTTCTTC
TRBJ2-5,TRBD2,few,TRBV20-1,CSARGTSGKETQYF,TGCAGTGCTAGGGGGACTAGCGGAAAAGAGACCCAGTACTTC
TRBJ2-5,.,.,TRBV25-1,CASSVTGRENQETQYF,TGTGCCAGCAGTGTTACAGGGCGGGAGAACCAAGAGACCCAGTACTTC
TRBJ2-6,.,few,TRBV2,CASNRVSGANVLTF,TGTGCCAGCAACAGGGTATCTGGGGCCAACGTCCTGACTTTC
TRBJ2-2,TRBD1,few,TRBV6-5,CASSYSRGTGGTGELFF,TGTGCCAGCAGTTACTCGCGTGGGACAGGGGGGACCGGGGAGCTGTTTTTT
TRBJ1-2,.,few,TRBV5-1,CASSFGLFYGYTF,TGCGCCAGCAGCTTCGGTCTCTTCTATGGCTACACCTTC
TRBJ2-3,TRBD1,.,TRBV29-1,CSVDRDRGSDTQYF,TGCAGCGTTGATCGGGACAGGGGGTCGGATACGCAGTATTTT